These 9 T cell receptor beta chains came from one sample sequenced in a study of shared clonotypes between healthy human individuals. Profiled with immunoSEQ multiplex PCR; TCRdb holds only in-frame clones, not every one. The repertoire holds under 700,000 clones, with 85% to 95% as singletons. Terminally differentiated effector memory CD45RA+ cells were excluded by CCR7 positive selection of CD45RO-negative cells. The specimen sequenced was naive CD8+ T cells sorted from blood. The receptor set was obtained from a woman aged 25 to 45 in good health.

This chain uses TRBV19 with TRBJ2-7, with a possible D match to TRBD1 (5 bases). The germline V gene encodes CDR1 LNHDA and CDR2 SQIVND (reference sequence). The CDR3 is made up of 14 amino acids. V was cut by 5 bases and J by 3 bases, with 14 bases left in between. CDR3 in DNA: TGTGCCAGTAGTGATCGACAAGACAGCTACGAGCAGTACTTC. Its protein product is CASSDRQDSYEQYF.

Only a few counts were recorded for this clone. The same CDR3 arises from other DNA sequences in this sample as well. The V gene is TRBV7-9, the J gene TRBJ2-2; D ambiguous. This CDR3 region has 12 residues. V lost 1 base, J lost 3 bases, and 0 bases lay in between. The germline CDR1 and CDR2 sequences are SEHNR and FQNEAQ (reference sequence). CDR3 sequence (DNA): TGTGCCAGCAGCTTAGACACCGGGGAGCTGTTTTTT. Translation: CASSLDTGELFF.

This chain uses TRBV30 with TRBJ1-3; D uncertain. The ends were cut back, 1 base at V and 0 bases at J, with 7 bases in the middle. The CDR3 has 14 amino acids. In germline, CDR1 is GTSNPN, CDR2 SVGIG (reference sequence). The CDR3 region has the DNA TGTGCCTGGAGTGAAACGAGCTCTGGAAACACCATATATTTT. Protein sequence: CAWSETSSGNTIYF.

The chain links TRBV11-2 to TRBJ2-7, with D perhaps TRBD1 or TRBD2 (5 bases each). Trimming stripped 0 bases from V and 3 bases from J, with 18 bases between. This CDR3 spans 17 amino acids. Germline loops: CDR1 SGHAT, CDR2 FQNNGV. In nucleotides, the CDR3 is TGTGCCAGCAGCTTAGATACCGGGACCCGGGGCCTCTACGAGCAGTACTTC. Translated: CASSLDTGTRGLYEQYF.

This clone has just one count. V gene TRBV27 combines with J gene TRBJ2-7; D is unclear. The V gene lost 1 base and the J gene lost 3 bases, with 10 bases spanning the gap. There are 14 residues in the CDR3. The V gene's germline CDR1 is MNHEY and CDR2 SMNVEV (reference sequence). The CDR3 sequence is CASSLFGVDYEQYF. CDR3 nucleotides: TGTGCCAGCAGTTTATTTGGGGTGGACTACGAGCAGTACTTC.

V and J are TRBV27 and TRBJ2-7; D is possibly TRBD1 or TRBD2 (5 bases each). Germline V gene sequence: CDR1 MNHEY, CDR2 SMNVEV (reference sequence). Trimming took 4 bases from V and 3 from J, leaving 16 bases between them. This CDR3 spans 15 amino acids. CDR3 sequence reads: CASSSILGPSYEQYF. The DNA for the CDR3 is TGTGCCAGCAGTTCGATTCTGGGACCTAGCTACGAGCAGTACTTC.

This clone was seen more than once but under ten times. The rearrangement uses TRBV5-1 and TRBJ2-1; perhaps TRBD1 as D (6 bases). The CDR3 is 15 amino acids. V lost 2 bases and J lost 7, with 16 bases in between. Germline V CDR1 and CDR2: SGHRS, YFSETQ. Here the CDR3 DNA reads TGCGCCAGCAGCTTTGGAAGGGACATTAGGAATGAGCAGTTCTTC. It specifies CASSFGRDIRNEQFF.

The J gene is TRBJ1-2, the V gene TRBV4-2; 11 bases are a match to TRBD1. This CDR3 spans 17 amino acids. With 4 bases clipped from V and 7 bases from J, the junction kept 14 bases outside the gene matches. CDR1 is LGHNA and CDR2 is YNFKEQ in the germline V gene. The CDR3 coding sequence is TGTGCCAGCAGCCGGTTGTTGTCCCCGGACAGGGGGCTTGGCTACACCTTC. Residues: CASSRLLSPDRGLGYTF.

The genes are TRBV2 and TRBJ2-7; tentatively, D is TRBD1 (6 bases). The germline CDR1 and CDR2 sequences are SNHLY and FYNNEI. Trimming left V 3 bases short and J 0 bases short, with 12 bases between. The CDR3 consists of 15 residues. The CDR3 nucleotides read TGTGCCAGCAGTGATAGGACAGAGAGCTCCTACGAGCAGTACTTC. Encoded protein: CASSDRTESSYEQYF.